This TCR beta chain appears in the sequencing data of a study of blood T cell repertoires in COVID-19. About the research overall: The United States, Italy and Spain supplied acute and convalescent COVID-19 samples. Sample material is recorded as cDNA or gDNA derived from T cells, B-cell-depleted T cells, or PBMCs.

CDR3 length: 13 residues. Germline values: CDR1 SGHDN, CDR2 FVKESK. V lost 0 bases to trimming and J lost 8 bases, with 10 bases between them. Original data processing: Reference gene primer amplification gave estimated nucleated cell counts. This table comes from immunoSEQ multiplex PCR, and its TCRdb copy is limited to in-frame clones, with some not included. V and J calls and clone size are copied from that table; D and trimming were computed from the DNA. The sample has about 260,000 clones, approximately 85% seen once. This receptor was obtained from a human donor in a cohort sampled during active COVID-19. The chain employs TRBV14 and TRBJ1-2; the D gene is possibly TRBD1 (6 bases). Sequenced sample: peripheral blood. The CDR3 DNA reads as TGTGCCAGCAGCCAAGACTATGGGGGCGGCTACACCTTC. Residues: CASSQDYGGGYTF.